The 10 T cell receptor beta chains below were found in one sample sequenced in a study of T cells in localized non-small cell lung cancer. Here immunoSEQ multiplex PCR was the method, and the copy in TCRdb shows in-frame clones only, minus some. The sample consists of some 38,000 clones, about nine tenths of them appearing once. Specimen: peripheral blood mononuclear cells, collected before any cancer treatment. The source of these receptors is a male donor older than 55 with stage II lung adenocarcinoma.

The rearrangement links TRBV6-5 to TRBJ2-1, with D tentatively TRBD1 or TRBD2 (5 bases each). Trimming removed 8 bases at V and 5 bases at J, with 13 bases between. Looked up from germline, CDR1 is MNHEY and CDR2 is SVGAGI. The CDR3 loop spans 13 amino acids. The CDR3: CASGGPRDNEQFF. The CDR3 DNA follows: TGTGCCAGCGGGGGACCCCGAGACAATGAGCAGTTCTTC.

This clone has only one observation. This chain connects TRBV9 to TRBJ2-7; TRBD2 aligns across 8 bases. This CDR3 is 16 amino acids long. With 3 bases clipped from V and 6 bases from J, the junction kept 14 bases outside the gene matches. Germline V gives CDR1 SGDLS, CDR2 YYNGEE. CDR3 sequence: CASSGGITSGGTEQYF. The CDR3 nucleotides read TGTGCCAGCAGCGGAGGTATTACTAGCGGAGGTACCGAGCAGTACTTC.

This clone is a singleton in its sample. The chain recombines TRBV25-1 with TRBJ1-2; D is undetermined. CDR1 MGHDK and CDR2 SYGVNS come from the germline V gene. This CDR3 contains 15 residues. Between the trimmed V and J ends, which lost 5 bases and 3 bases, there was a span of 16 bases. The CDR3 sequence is CASSTIRGDDYGYTF. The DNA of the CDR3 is TGTGCCAGCAGTACCATTCGGGGAGACGACTATGGCTACACCTTC.

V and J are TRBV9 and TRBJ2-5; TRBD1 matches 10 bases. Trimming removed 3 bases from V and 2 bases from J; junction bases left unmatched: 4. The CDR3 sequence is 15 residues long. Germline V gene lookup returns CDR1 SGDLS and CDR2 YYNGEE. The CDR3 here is CASSARDRGQETQYF. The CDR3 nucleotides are TGTGCCAGCAGCGCCCGGGACAGGGGACAAGAGACCCAGTACTTC.

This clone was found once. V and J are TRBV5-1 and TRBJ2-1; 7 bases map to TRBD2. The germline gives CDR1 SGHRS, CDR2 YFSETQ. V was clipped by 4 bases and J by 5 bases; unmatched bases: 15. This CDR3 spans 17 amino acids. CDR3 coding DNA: TGCGCCAGCAGCCGCGGACCCGGACGGGGGGATAACAATGAGCAGTTCTTC. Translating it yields CASSRGPGRGDNNEQFF.

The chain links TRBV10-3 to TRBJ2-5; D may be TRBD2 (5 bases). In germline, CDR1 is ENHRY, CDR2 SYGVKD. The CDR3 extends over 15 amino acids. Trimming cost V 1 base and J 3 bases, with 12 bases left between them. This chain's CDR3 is CAISELGRGEETQYF. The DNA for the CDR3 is TGTGCCATCAGTGAGTTAGGACGGGGAGAAGAGACCCAGTACTTC.

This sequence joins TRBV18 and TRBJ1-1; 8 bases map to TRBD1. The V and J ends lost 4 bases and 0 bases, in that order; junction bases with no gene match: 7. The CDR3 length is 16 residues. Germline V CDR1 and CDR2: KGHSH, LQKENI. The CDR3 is CASSQWTGRVNTEAFF. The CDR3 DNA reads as TGTGCCAGCTCACAATGGACAGGGAGAGTGAACACTGAAGCTTTCTTT.

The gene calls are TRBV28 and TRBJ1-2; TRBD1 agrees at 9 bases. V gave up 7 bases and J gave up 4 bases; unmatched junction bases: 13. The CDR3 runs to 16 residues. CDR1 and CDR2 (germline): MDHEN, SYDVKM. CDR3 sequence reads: CASTSIRDRVIYGYTF. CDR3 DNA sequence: TGTGCCAGCACCTCCATACGGGACAGGGTGATCTATGGCTACACCTTC.

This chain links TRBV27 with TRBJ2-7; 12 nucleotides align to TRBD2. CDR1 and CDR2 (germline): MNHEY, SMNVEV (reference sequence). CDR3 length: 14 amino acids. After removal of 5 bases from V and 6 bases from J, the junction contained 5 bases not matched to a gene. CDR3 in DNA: TGTGCCAGCAGTAAACCTAGCGGGAGGGCCGAGCAGTACTTC. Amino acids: CASSKPSGRAEQYF.

The CDR3 DNA is TGTGCCAGTCAGGGCCGAAGGACTTTACAAGAGACCCAGTACTTC. Amino acids: CASQGRRTLQETQYF. This chain connects TRBV7-2 to TRBJ2-5; D tentatively reads TRBD1 or TRBD2 (5 bases each). The CDR3 sequence is 15 residues long. With 9 bases removed from V and 2 bases from J, the gap between germline ends came to 19 bases. Looked up from germline, CDR1 is SGHTA and CDR2 is FQGNSA.